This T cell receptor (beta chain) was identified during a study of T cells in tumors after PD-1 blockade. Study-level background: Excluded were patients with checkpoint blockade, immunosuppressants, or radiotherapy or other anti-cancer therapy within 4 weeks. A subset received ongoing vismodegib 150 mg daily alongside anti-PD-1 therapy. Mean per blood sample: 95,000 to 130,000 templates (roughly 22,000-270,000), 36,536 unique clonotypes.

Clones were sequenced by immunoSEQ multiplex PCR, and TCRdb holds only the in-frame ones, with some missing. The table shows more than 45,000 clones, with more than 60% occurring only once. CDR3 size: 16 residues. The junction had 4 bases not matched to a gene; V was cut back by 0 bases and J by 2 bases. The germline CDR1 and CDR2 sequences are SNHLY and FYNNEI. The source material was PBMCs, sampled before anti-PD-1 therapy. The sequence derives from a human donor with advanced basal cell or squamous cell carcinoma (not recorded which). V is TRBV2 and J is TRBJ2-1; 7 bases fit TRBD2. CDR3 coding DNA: TGTGCCAGCAGTGAAGCGGGGCTAGCGGCCTACAATGAGCAGTTCTTC. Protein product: CASSEAGLAAYNEQFF. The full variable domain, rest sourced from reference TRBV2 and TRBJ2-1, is EPEVTQTPSHQVTQMGQEVILRCVPISNHLYFYWYRQILGQKVEFLVSFYNNEISEKSEIFDDQFSVERPDGSNFTLKIRSTKLEDSAMYFCASSEAGLAAYNEQFFGPGTRLTVL.